A selection of T cell receptor beta chains follows, all from one sample in a study of cytomegalovirus exposure and HLA in healthy donors. Clones were sequenced by immunoSEQ multiplex PCR, and TCRdb holds only the in-frame ones, with some missing. The sample lists some 160,000 clones, around four fifths occurring once. The sequenced sample was PBMCs. The receptors originated from a boy aged 2 to 10 in good health and CMV-seronegative. The CDR3 runs from the conserved cysteine through the conserved F or W. The D gene is left open where the match is weak. A row's size may be missing; if present it is once, few, many or a size class.

V gene	J gene	D gene	clone size	CDR3 DNA	CDR3 protein
TRBV9	TRBJ1-2	TRBD1	.	TGTGCCAGCAGCCCGTTGGGGAGGACAGGGGCGGACTACACCTTC	CASSPLGRTGADYTF
TRBV5-6	TRBJ2-7	.	.	TGTGCCAGCAGCCGTACCCCACAGGGCTACGAGCAGTACTTC	CASSRTPQGYEQYF
TRBV9	TRBJ2-5	.	.	TGTGCCAGCAGCTTGGGGTCGGGGAATTGGGAGACCCAGTACTTC	CASSLGSGNWETQYF
TRBV11-3	TRBJ2-7	.	few	TGTGCCAGCAGCCTCGATACACAGGTTACCTACGAGCAGTACTTC	CASSLDTQVTYEQYF
TRBV27	TRBJ2-7	.	.	TGTGCCAGCAGTCCTAAATCCGGACCGGACAGAATCTACGAGCAGTACTTC	CASSPKSGPDRIYEQYF
TRBV7-2	TRBJ1-5	.	.	TGTGCCAGCAGCTTAGGAGATAGCAATCAGCCCCAGCATTTT	CASSLGDSNQPQHF
TRBV30	TRBJ1-3	.	.	TGTGCCTGGTTCCCCCCCGGGACTGAAGCAAACACCATATATTTT	CAWFPPGTEANTIYF
TRBV9	TRBJ2-2	.	.	TGTGCCAGCAGCGTACAGGGGATGGGTACCTCCGGGGAGCTGTTTTTT	CASSVQGMGTSGELFF
TRBV7-8	TRBJ2-2	.	.	TGTGCCAGCAGCTTTTGGGAGGTCAGCACCGGGGAGCTGTTTTTT	CASSFWEVSTGELFF
TRBV2	TRBJ1-1	.	once	TGTGCCAGCAGTGAAGGACAGGTTTGGCCTGAAGCTTTCTTT	CASSEGQVWPEAFF
TRBV5-6	TRBJ2-7	.	few	TGTGCCAGCAGCTTGGGGCAGGGGCTTGACTACGAGCAGTACTTC	CASSLGQGLDYEQYF
TRBV5-6	TRBJ2-7	TRBD1	.	TGTGCCAGCAGCCCCGGGACAGGGTTCGAGCAGTACTTC	CASSPGTGFEQYF
TRBV23-1	TRBJ2-6	.	.	TGCGCCAGCTCGGCAGAACTACGCTCTGGGGCCAACGTCCTGACTTTC	CASSAELRSGANVLTF
TRBV9	TRBJ2-3	TRBD2	.	TGTGCCAGCAGCGTAGCCTATAGCGGGGGGATTAGCACAGATACGCAGTATTTT	CASSVAYSGGISTDTQYF